This TCR beta chain emerged from a study of CD8+CD57+ T cells in acquired aplastic anemia. Study as a whole: Sorted CD4+ and CD8+ cells gave a mean 3.2 ug DNA, range about 0.2 to 27.4 ug. Findings of the study overall: The number of CD8+ CDR3 sequences shared by patients and controls was twenty-nine.

About this clonotype: As yet, its antigen is unknown.

The CDR3 extends over 15 amino acids. V lost 4 bases, J lost 6 bases, and 19 bases lay in between. From germline, CDR1 is MGHDK and CDR2 SYGVNS. Genomic DNA, the template, was used for profiling of the TCR beta VDJ and CDR3. TCRdb processed the reads anew with MiXCR; each CDR3 protein has one entry. The sample yields a few hundred thousand distinct CDR3 sequences, 40% to 60% seen once. Whoever was chosen for sequencing had shown CD8+CD57+ cell expansion by flow cytometry. All patients had severe acquired aplastic anemia. This receptor was identified in a human donor with aplastic anemia. Sequencing input: sorted CD4+, CD8+, or CD8+CD57+ T cells (not recorded which) from PBMCs. The chain joins TRBV25-1 to TRBJ2-7, with D perhaps matching TRBD1 (8 bases). CDR3 sequence (DNA): TGTGCCAGCAGTGGGGGGGGCAGGGGGCATAGCGAGCAGTACTTC. It encodes CASSGGGRGHSEQYF.